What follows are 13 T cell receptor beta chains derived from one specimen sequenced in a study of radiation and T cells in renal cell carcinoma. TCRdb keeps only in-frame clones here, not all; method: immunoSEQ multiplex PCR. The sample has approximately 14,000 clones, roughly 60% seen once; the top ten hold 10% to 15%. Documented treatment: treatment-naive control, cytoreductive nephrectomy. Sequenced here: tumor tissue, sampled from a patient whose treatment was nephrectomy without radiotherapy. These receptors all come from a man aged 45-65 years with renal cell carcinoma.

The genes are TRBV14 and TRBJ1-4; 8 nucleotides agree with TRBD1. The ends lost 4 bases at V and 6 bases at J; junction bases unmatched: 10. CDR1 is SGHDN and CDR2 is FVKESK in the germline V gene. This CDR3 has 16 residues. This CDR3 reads CASSRDTGGGYEKLFF. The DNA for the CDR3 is TGTGCCAGCAGCCGGGACACAGGGGGAGGATATGAAAAACTGTTTTTT.

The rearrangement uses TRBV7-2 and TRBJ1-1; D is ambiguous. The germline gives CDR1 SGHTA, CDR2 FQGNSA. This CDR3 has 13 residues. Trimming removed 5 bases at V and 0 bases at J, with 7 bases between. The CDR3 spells CASSAYMNTEAFF. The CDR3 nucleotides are TGTGCCAGCAGCGCCTACATGAACACTGAAGCTTTCTTT.

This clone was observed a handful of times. The CDR3 loop is CASSLADRDTQYF. DNA of the CDR3: TGTGCCAGCAGCTTAGCGGACCGAGATACGCAGTATTTT. This chain joins TRBV7-7 and TRBJ2-3; D not resolved. The germline V gene has CDR1 SSHAT and CDR2 FNYEAQ (reference sequence). This CDR3 is 13 amino acids long. V dropped 0 bases and J dropped 5 bases, with 6 bases sitting between them.

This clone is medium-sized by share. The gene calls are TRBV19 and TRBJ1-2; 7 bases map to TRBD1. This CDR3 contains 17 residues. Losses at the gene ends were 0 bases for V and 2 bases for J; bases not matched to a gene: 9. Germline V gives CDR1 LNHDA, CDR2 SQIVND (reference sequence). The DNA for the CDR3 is TGTGCCAGTAGTATAGATCTATCGACAGGGCAAAACTATGGCTACACCTTC. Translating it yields CASSIDLSTGQNYGYTF.

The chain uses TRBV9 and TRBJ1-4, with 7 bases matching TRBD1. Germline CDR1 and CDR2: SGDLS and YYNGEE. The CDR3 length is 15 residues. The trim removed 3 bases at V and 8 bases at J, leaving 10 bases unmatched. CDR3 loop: CASSGDSGTREKLFF. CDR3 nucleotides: TGTGCCAGCAGCGGGGACAGTGGGACTAGGGAAAAACTGTTTTTT.

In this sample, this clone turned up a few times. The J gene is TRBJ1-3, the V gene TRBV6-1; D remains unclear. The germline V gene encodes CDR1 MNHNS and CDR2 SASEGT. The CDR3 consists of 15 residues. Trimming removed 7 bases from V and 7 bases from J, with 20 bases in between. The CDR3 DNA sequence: TGTGCCAGCACCCAAGGGAGGCACGACGGGAACACCATATATTTT. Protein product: CASTQGRHDGNTIYF.

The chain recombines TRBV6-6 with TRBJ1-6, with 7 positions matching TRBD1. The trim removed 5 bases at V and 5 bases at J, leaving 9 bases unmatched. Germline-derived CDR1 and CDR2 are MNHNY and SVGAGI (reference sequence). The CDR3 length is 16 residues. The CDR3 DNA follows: TGTGCCAGCAGTCACGGGACAGCGCTTAATAATTCACCCCTCCACTTT. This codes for CASSHGTALNNSPLHF.

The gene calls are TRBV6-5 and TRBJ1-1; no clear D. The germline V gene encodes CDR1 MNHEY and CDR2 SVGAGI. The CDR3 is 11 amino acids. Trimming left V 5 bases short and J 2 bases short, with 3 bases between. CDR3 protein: CASSRNTEAFF. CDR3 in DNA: TGTGCCAGCAGTAGAAACACTGAAGCTTTCTTT.

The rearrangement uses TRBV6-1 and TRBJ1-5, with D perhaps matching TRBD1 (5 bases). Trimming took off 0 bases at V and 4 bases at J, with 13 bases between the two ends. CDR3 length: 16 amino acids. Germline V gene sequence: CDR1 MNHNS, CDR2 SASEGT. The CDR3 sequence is CASSEALQRGNQPQHF. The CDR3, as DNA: TGTGCCAGCAGTGAAGCGCTTCAGAGGGGTAATCAGCCCCAGCATTTT.

CDR3 protein: CAISESSPSGGTDTQYF. The CDR3 DNA follows: TGTGCCATCAGTGAGAGTTCTCCTAGCGGGGGCACAGATACGCAGTATTTT. The genes are TRBV10-3 and TRBJ2-3, with 9 bases aligning to TRBD2. Losses at the gene ends were 2 bases for V and 1 base for J; bases not matched to a gene: 7. The CDR3 consists of 17 residues. Germline loops: CDR1 ENHRY, CDR2 SYGVKD.

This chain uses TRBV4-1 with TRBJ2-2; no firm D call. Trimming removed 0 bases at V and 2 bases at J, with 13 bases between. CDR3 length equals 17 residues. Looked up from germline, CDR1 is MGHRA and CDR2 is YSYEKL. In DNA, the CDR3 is TGCGCCAGCAGCCAAGAAAGGTCCCGGAGTAACACCGGGGAGCTGTTTTTT. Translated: CASSQERSRSNTGELFF.

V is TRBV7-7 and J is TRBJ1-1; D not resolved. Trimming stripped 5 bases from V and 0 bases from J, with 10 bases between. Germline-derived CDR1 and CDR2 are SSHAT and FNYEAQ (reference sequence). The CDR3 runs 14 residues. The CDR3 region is CASSPSDMNTEAFF. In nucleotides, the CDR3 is TGTGCCAGCAGCCCCAGCGATATGAACACTGAAGCTTTCTTT.

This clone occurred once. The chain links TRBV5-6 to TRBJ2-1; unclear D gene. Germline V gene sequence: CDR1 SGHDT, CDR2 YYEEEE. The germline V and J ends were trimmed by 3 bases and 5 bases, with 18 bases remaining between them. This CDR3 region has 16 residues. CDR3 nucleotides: TGTGCCAGCAGCTCCTTTACGGTAAGCTGGGACAATGAGCAGTTCTTC. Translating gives CASSSFTVSWDNEQFF.